This TCR beta chain was captured in a study of cytomegalovirus exposure and HLA in healthy donors. Study at large: An earlier analysis found roughly 100 million unique TCR beta sequences from approximately 190 million T cells. General study points: Most of the TCR beta V segments (in an earlier analysis) were productive either about 90% or about 30% of the time. Indistinguishable V segments, including TRBV6-2 and TRBV6-3, were excluded. Most likely, a cluster of highly shared sequence variants arose as a sequencing artifact.

Details on this clone: Antigen specificity is unknown.

PCR primers comprised 60 Vbeta and 13 Jbeta primers. Only in-frame clones appear in the TCRdb table, and some are missing; sequencing was by immunoSEQ multiplex PCR. The data show roughly 100,000 clones, 55% to 85% seen once. There are 15 residues in the CDR3. V dropped 3 bases and J dropped 6 bases, with 15 bases sitting between them. Germline V gene lookup returns CDR1 ENHRY and CDR2 SYGVKD. The receptor comes from a woman aged 18-29 years in good health and CMV-seropositive. Material: PBMCs. This chain joins TRBV10-3 and TRBJ2-1; D gene unclear. In nucleotides, the CDR3 is TGTGCCATCAGTGATGTAGTAGCTCGGAGCAATGAGCAGTTCTTC. The encoded protein is CAISDVVARSNEQFF.